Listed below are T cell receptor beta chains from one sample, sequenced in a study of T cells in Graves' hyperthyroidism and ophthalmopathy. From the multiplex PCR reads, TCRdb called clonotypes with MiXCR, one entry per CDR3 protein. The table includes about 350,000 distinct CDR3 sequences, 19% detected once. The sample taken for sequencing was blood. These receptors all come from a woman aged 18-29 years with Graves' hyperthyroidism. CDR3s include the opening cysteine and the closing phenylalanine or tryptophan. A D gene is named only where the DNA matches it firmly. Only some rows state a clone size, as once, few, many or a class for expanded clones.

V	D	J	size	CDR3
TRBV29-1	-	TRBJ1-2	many	CSVAGLALNGYTF
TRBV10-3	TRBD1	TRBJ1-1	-	CAISPGQGAGEAFF
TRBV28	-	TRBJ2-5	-	CASAPGGQGRETQYF
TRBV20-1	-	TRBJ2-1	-	CSARAFSSYNEQFF
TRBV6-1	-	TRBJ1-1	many	CASSESGRAYTEAFF
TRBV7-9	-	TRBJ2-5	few	CASSLVSAGETQYF
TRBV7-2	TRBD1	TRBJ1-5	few	CASSLRGSQGARCQPQHF
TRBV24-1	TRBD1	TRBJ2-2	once	CATATGADTGELFF
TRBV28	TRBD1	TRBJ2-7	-	CASSWTGGEQYF
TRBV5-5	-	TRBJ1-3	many	CASSLSATAGNTIYF
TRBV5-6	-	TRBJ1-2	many	CASSFSGGGYTF
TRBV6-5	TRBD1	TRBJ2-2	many	CASSYWGQRNTGELFF
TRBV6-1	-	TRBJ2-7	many	CASRRDSGGDPYEQYF
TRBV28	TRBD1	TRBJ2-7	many	CASSLSVLRGHGEQYF
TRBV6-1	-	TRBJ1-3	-	CASSEGQIFSGDTIYF
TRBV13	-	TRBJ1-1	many	CASSPTPPREAFF
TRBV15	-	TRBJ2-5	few	CATSRKAQETQYF
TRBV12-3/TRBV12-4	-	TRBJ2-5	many	CASSPGVSETQYF
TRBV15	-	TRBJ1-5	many	CATSRGAANQPQHF
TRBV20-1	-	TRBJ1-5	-	CSARSEGDQPQHF
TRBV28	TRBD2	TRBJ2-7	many	CASSPGGGFYEQYF
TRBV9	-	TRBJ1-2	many	CASSPRDRAYGYTF
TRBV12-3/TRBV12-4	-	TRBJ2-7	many	CASSPRTVSYEQYF
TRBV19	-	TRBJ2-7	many	CASVSGGEQYF
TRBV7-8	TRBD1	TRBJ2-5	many	CASSGRDRRQETQYF
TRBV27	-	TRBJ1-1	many	CASNDPGMNTEAFF